These 2 T cell receptor beta chains share one sample of origin, sequenced in a study of vaccination and CD4 T cells after COVID-19. Cultured CD4+ T-cell DNA underwent Oncomine TCR Beta short-read sequencing. A single record per CDR3 protein comes from TCRdb applying MiXCR to the PCR reads. Here the sample spans some 22,000 distinct CDR3 sequences, about 32% being singletons. The antigens these receptors bind are not known. Time point meaning: late sampling 161 to 241 days after vaccination in a few convalescent patients. The treatment denotes: roughly 11-day PBMC culture with coronavirus spike peptide pools or control peptides (ViraFEST assay). The sample was CD4+ T cells from blood, cultured in vitro, taken about 7 months after SARS-CoV-2 vaccination. These receptors came from a human donor who had recovered from COVID-19.

The V and J genes are TRBV4-1 and TRBJ1-2; D possibly corresponds to TRBD1 (6 bases). CDR1 MGHRA and CDR2 YSYEKL come from the germline V gene. Deletions cut 4 bases from V and 4 bases from J, with 13 bases between. The length of the CDR3 is 14 residues. Here the CDR3 reads CASSLLGGGYGYTF. CDR3 DNA sequence: TGCGCCAGCAGCCTCCTGGGAGGGGGCTATGGCTACACCTTC.

The genes are TRBV5-4 and TRBJ1-5, with unresolved D. Trimming cost V 0 bases and J 1 base, with 5 bases left between them. The CDR3 covers 14 residues. Germline loops: CDR1 SGHNT, CDR2 YYREEE (reference sequence). The CDR3 reads CASSLGLSNQPQHF. Written as DNA, the CDR3 is TGTGCCAGCAGCTTGGGTCTAAGCAATCAGCCCCAGCATTTT.